A single sample is the source of the 3 T cell receptor beta chains below, sequenced in a study of cytomegalovirus exposure and HLA in healthy donors. PCR primers comprised 60 Vbeta and 13 Jbeta primers. TCRdb's table, derived via immunoSEQ multiplex PCR, lists solely in-frame clones and lacks some. The sample holds some 200,000 clones, around 75% seen once. The specimen sequenced was PBMCs. Source of these receptors: a female donor in good health and CMV-seronegative.

The chain uses TRBV19 and TRBJ1-5; 7 bases line up with TRBD1. The CDR3 runs to 13 residues. CDR1 and CDR2 from the germline V gene are LNHDA and SQIVND (reference sequence). The V and J ends lost 9 bases and 4 bases, in that order; junction bases with no gene match: 6. The CDR3 sequence is CASRDSRNQPQHF. CDR3 sequence (DNA): TGTGCCAGCAGGGACAGTCGAAATCAGCCCCAGCATTTT.

The CDR3 is CASSLGIFGGPSEQYF. CDR3 DNA: TGCGCCAGCAGCTTGGGGATATTCGGAGGGCCCTCCGAGCAGTACTTC. J is TRBJ2-7 and V is TRBV5-1; D is possibly TRBD2 (6 bases). The CDR3 extends over 16 amino acids. V was pared by 0 bases and J by 6 bases, with 19 bases between. Germline lookup yields CDR1 SGHRS and CDR2 YFSETQ.

About this clone: This sample includes further DNA sequences coding for the same CDR3. The rearrangement joins TRBV2 to TRBJ1-2; D unclear. The germline V gene encodes CDR1 SNHLY and CDR2 FYNNEI. This CDR3 contains 13 residues. Trimming cost V 6 bases and J 8 bases, with 16 bases left between them. CDR3 coding DNA: TGTGCCAGCAGGTCAGCCACACAGCGGGGCTACACCTTC. It translates to CASRSATQRGYTF.